This TCR beta chain was recorded in a study of blood T cell repertoires in COVID-19. The table came from immunoSEQ multiplex PCR; TCRdb's copy has only in-frame clones and leaves some out. The table includes approximately 110,000 clones, about 82% detected once. The source is a human donor in a cohort sampled during active COVID-19. The sample comprised peripheral blood.

CDR3 residues: CASSLGTYSNQPQHF. The CDR3 DNA follows: TGTGCCAGCAGCTTAGGCACATATAGCAATCAGCCCCAGCATTTT. The rearrangement uses TRBV7-2 and TRBJ1-5; D unresolved. Germline V gene sequence: CDR1 SGHTA, CDR2 FQGNSA. Trimming stripped 1 base from V and 0 bases from J, with 7 bases between. This CDR3 comprises 15 residues.